Below, 27 T cell receptor beta chains from the same sample are listed, as sequenced in a study of blood T cell repertoires in COVID-19 (dated by TCRdb to 2019 to 2021). The protocol used for the library was the immunoSEQ multiplex PCR assay. As stored in TCRdb, this immuneACCESS dataset retains in-frame rearrangements with V and J assigned. A fraction of the clones does not appear; measured against another copy, unresolved V genes explain less than half of the discrepancy, and the remainder lacks a known reason. The sample table lists under 95,000 clones, roughly four fifths of them with a count of one. The ten largest clones add up to more than 2% of the sample. The source material was peripheral blood. These receptors originate from a woman in her 70s with acute or convalescent COVID-19.

A single count supports this clone. The V gene is TRBV25-1, the J gene TRBJ1-2, with TRBD1 as a possible D gene (6 bases). The CDR3 loop spans 13 amino acids. The V gene lost 6 bases and the J gene lost 6 bases, with 14 bases spanning the gap. The germline V gene encodes CDR1 MGHDK and CDR2 SYGVNS. The chain's CDR3 is CASSFSQGDGYTF. DNA for the CDR3: TGTGCCAGCAGCTTTTCACAGGGTGATGGCTACACCTTC.

The J gene is TRBJ1-1, the V gene TRBV30; 7 bases align to TRBD1. The V and J ends lost 8 bases and 3 bases, in that order; junction bases with no gene match: 9. CDR1 is GTSNPN and CDR2 is SVGIG in the germline V gene (reference sequence). The CDR3 runs to 13 residues. The CDR3 protein is CAIKGAAYTEAFF. CDR3 DNA: TGTGCCATAAAGGGGGCCGCGTACACTGAAGCTTTCTTT.

V and J are TRBV7-9 and TRBJ2-3, with no clear D. CDR3 length: 13 amino acids. V was cut by 5 bases and J by 2 bases, with 8 bases left in between. Germline V gives CDR1 SEHNR, CDR2 FQNEAQ (reference sequence). CDR3 nucleotides: TGTGCCAGCAGCCCAACATTCACAGATACGCAGTATTTT. Amino acid sequence: CASSPTFTDTQYF.

V gene TRBV30 combines with J gene TRBJ1-2; possible D gene TRBD1, 5 bases. Germline values: CDR1 GTSNPN, CDR2 SVGIG (reference sequence). V lost 3 bases and J lost 4, with 24 bases in between. The CDR3 contains 17 residues. CDR3: CAWRVLGQGSGRYGYTF. The CDR3 DNA sequence: TGTGCCTGGAGGGTTTTAGGGCAGGGTTCTGGCCGCTATGGCTACACCTTC.

CDR3 in DNA: TGTGCCAGCAGCCTGTCGGAGGGGGCTTACGTAGAGACCCAGTACTTC. It encodes CASSLSEGAYVETQYF. The chain joins TRBV9 to TRBJ2-5, with D perhaps matching TRBD1 (7 bases). The CDR3 is 16 amino acids. Trimming left V 4 bases short and J 4 bases short, with 20 bases between. CDR1 is SGDLS, CDR2 YYNGEE, per germline.

This chain connects TRBV5-5 to TRBJ2-7, with D perhaps matching TRBD1 (5 bases). The V end lost 5 bases, the J end lost 3 bases, and 15 bases lay between the germline ends. The CDR3 spans 14 residues. Germline V CDR1 and CDR2: SGHKS, YYEKEE (reference sequence). CDR3 loop: CASRSDRGGYEQYF. Written as DNA, the CDR3 is TGTGCCAGCAGGTCCGACAGAGGTGGCTACGAGCAGTACTTC.

The table lists this clone with a count of one. V usage is TRBV28 and J usage is TRBJ1-2; 7 nucleotides match TRBD1. The V gene end was trimmed by 6 bases and the J gene end by 4 bases; junction bases not matched to a gene: 23. Germline V gives CDR1 MDHEN, CDR2 SYDVKM. This CDR3 is built from 19 residues. DNA of the CDR3: TGTGCCAGCAGAAGCACAGGGGCCCAAAAATCAGCCTCGCCCTATGGCTACACCTTC. Amino acids: CASRSTGAQKSASPYGYTF.

The chain is built from TRBV19 and TRBJ2-7; 9 bases align to TRBD2. This CDR3 spans 15 amino acids. The ends lost 5 bases at V and 3 bases at J; junction bases unmatched: 8. Germline CDR1 LNHDA, CDR2 SQIVND (reference sequence). Here the CDR3 DNA reads TGTGCCAGTAGTTCTAGCGGGGAGACTTTCTACGAGCAGTACTTC. It codes for CASSSSGETFYEQYF.

This clone has a single count. This chain links TRBV7-2 with TRBJ2-7, with D maybe TRBD2 (5 bases). V was clipped by 1 base and J by 1 base, with 17 bases between them. The CDR3 has 17 amino acids. Looked up from germline, CDR1 is SGHTA and CDR2 is FQGNSA. In nucleotides, the CDR3 is TGTGCCAGCAGCTTAGAGGTTCGAGGGCTGGGATCCTACGAGCAGTACTTC. It is translated as CASSLEVRGLGSYEQYF.

V and J are TRBV19 and TRBJ1-1, with 9 bases that match TRBD1. This CDR3 contains 13 residues. V gave up 6 bases and J gave up 1 base; unmatched junction bases: 0. CDR1 and CDR2 from the germline V gene are LNHDA and SQIVND (reference sequence). CDR3 nucleotide sequence: TGTGCCAGTAGGGGACAGGGGAACACTGAAGCTTTCTTT. It is translated as CASRGQGNTEAFF.

V gene TRBV15 combines with J gene TRBJ1-5; 8 bases are shared with TRBD1. Germline CDR1 reads LNHNV; CDR2 reads YYDKDF (reference sequence). The CDR3 is 19 amino acids. V lost 8 bases to trimming and J lost 3 bases; unmatched junction nucleotides: 21. This CDR3 reads CATSLKQGDFVVVNQPQHF. The DNA for the CDR3 is TGTGCCACCTCACTAAAACAGGGGGACTTTGTGGTTGTCAATCAGCCCCAGCATTTT. Based on the CDR3 plus reference TRBV15 and TRBJ1-5, the full variable domain is DAMVIQNPRYQVTQFGKPVTLSCSQTLNHNVMYWYQQKSSQAPKLLFHYYDKDFNNEADTPDNFQSRRPNTSFCFLDIRSPGLGDTAMYLCATSLKQGDFVVVNQPQHFGDGTRLSIL.

The chain uses TRBV7-3 and TRBJ1-6; TRBD1 is a possible D gene (6 bases). The germline gives CDR1 SGHTA, CDR2 FQGTGA. This CDR3 is built from 18 residues. The V end lost 0 bases, the J end lost 4 bases, and 16 bases lay between the germline ends. The CDR3 region is CASSLTPPTGDYNSPLHF. The CDR3 bases are TGTGCCAGCAGCTTAACTCCCCCGACAGGCGATTATAATTCACCCCTCCACTTT.

V is TRBV27 and J is TRBJ1-1; 8 nucleotides align to TRBD1. The junction had 5 bases not matched to a gene; V was cut back by 5 bases and J by 0 bases. The CDR3 extends over 15 amino acids. Germline lookup yields CDR1 MNHEY and CDR2 SMNVEV (reference sequence). CDR3 in amino acids: CASSRDRFMNTEAFF. In nucleotides, the CDR3 is TGTGCCAGCAGTAGGGACAGGTTCATGAACACTGAAGCTTTCTTT.

The CDR3 sequence is CATRTGNYKETQYF. CDR3 coding DNA: TGTGCCACCCGGACAGGGAATTACAAAGAGACCCAGTACTTC. V is TRBV19 and J is TRBJ2-5; 8 nucleotides match TRBD1. Germline V lookup: CDR1 LNHDA, CDR2 SQIVND (reference sequence). Trimming at V came to 10 bases and at J to 3 bases, leaving 10 bases not matched to a gene. This CDR3 region has 14 residues.

The chain combines TRBV4-1 with TRBJ1-1, with TRBD1 matching over 9 bases. This CDR3 region has 13 residues. With 4 bases clipped from V and 11 bases from J, the junction kept 8 bases outside the gene matches. The germline V gene has CDR1 MGHRA and CDR2 YSYEKL. The CDR3 nucleotides read TGCGCCAGCAGCCGGAATATCGGACAGGGGGCTTTCTTT. Its translation is CASSRNIGQGAFF.

This chain uses TRBV2 with TRBJ1-4, with 9 nucleotides matching TRBD1. With 6 bases clipped from V and 8 bases from J, the junction kept 13 bases outside the gene matches. Germline V gene lookup returns CDR1 SNHLY and CDR2 FYNNEI. The CDR3 spans 16 residues. CDR3 DNA sequence: TGTGCCAGCAGCGCCGCGCTCACAGGGGGCCGAGAAAAACTGTTTTTT. As protein: CASSAALTGGREKLFF.

This clone is a singleton in its sample. The V call is TRBV18, the J call TRBJ1-1, with TRBD1 identical over 9 bases. The V gene end was trimmed by 4 bases and the J gene end by 6 bases; junction bases not matched to a gene: 3. The CDR3 sequence is 13 residues long. The germline V gene encodes CDR1 KGHSH and CDR2 LQKENI. The CDR3 loop is CASSRDRASEAFF. The CDR3 DNA reads as TGTGCCAGCTCACGGGACAGGGCTTCTGAAGCTTTCTTT.

The chain recombines TRBV6-5 with TRBJ1-5, with a tentative D call TRBD1 (6 bases). This CDR3 has 14 amino acids. Per germline, CDR1 MNHEY and CDR2 SVGAGI. The V end was cut by 4 bases, the J end by 2 bases, with 9 bases between. DNA for the CDR3: TGTGCCAGCAGTTGGACAGCCCGCAATCAGCCCCAGCATTTT. Encoded protein: CASSWTARNQPQHF.

The CDR3: CASSYSQGLAEETQYF. The CDR3 coding sequence is TGTGCCAGCAGTTACTCCCAGGGACTAGCGGAGGAGACCCAGTACTTC. This rearrangement joins TRBV6-5 to TRBJ2-5; TRBD2 matches at 11 bases. The germline gives CDR1 MNHEY, CDR2 SVGAGI. The length of the CDR3 is 16 residues. V dropped 0 bases and J dropped 5; count of bases not matched to a gene: 5.

The V gene is TRBV12-5, the J gene TRBJ1-2; D call uncertain. Germline loops: CDR1 LGHNT, CDR2 FRNRAP. This CDR3 contains 13 residues. Trimming cost V 1 base and J 10 bases, with 13 bases left between them. The CDR3 sequence is CASGLGPRTIYTF. For the CDR3, the DNA is TGTGCTAGTGGTTTGGGACCGAGAACTATCTACACCTTC.

This clone was observed a few times. The chain joins TRBV7-6 to TRBJ2-5; no reliable D call. This CDR3 spans 11 amino acids. The germline V gene encodes CDR1 SGHVS and CDR2 FNYEAQ. Trimming stripped 5 bases from V and 5 bases from J, with 6 bases between. The CDR3 DNA is TGTGCCAGCAGCCAGAGGGAGACCCAGTACTTC. As protein: CASSQRETQYF.

This clone has a single count. The chain combines TRBV7-2 with TRBJ1-5, with 9 bases identical to TRBD1. J was trimmed by 2 bases and V by 1 base; bases with no gene match: 0. The CDR3 has 15 residues. The V gene's germline CDR1 is SGHTA and CDR2 FQGNSA. The CDR3 DNA reads as TGTGCCAGCAGCTTAGACAGGGGGCGCAATCAGCCCCAGCATTTT. Translating gives CASSLDRGRNQPQHF.

Details on this clone: One junction end does not reproduce the germline sequence, and a read error may be involved. The chain links TRBV7-7 to TRBJ2-3, with 9 bases aligning to TRBD1. The CDR3 has 13 residues. Germline V lookup: CDR1 SSHAT, CDR2 FNYEAQ (reference sequence). The CDR3 DNA reads as TGTGCTAGCAGCTCGACAGGGGGAGGGTCGCAGTATTTT. This translates into CASSSTGGGSQYF.

The gene calls are TRBV6-5 and TRBJ1-1, with D tentatively TRBD1 (6 bases). This CDR3 is built from 14 residues. From germline, CDR1 is MNHEY and CDR2 SVGAGI. Trimming left V 5 bases short and J 4 bases short, with 14 bases between. As DNA, the CDR3 is TGTGCCAGCAGTAGGCAGGGAGGGGGCACTGAAGCTTTCTTT. Translating it yields CASSRQGGGTEAFF.

The rearrangement links TRBV2 to TRBJ2-5; D is perhaps TRBD1 (6 bases). Between the trimmed V and J ends, which lost 4 bases and 4 bases, there was a span of 10 bases. Germline V gene data show CDR1 as SNHLY and CDR2 as FYNNEI. There are 13 residues in the CDR3. CDR3 sequence reads: CASSVLRGETQYF. The CDR3 nucleotides are TGTGCCAGCAGTGTCCTCAGGGGAGAGACCCAGTACTTC.

This clone was seen only once. This rearrangement joins TRBV4-1 to TRBJ2-7; 7 bases line up with TRBD1. J gave up 4 bases and V 4 bases, and 13 bases lay outside the gene matches. Looked up from germline, CDR1 is MGHRA and CDR2 is YSYEKL. The CDR3 contains 16 residues. CDR3 residues: CASSPRPGTDLYEQYF. The CDR3, as DNA: TGCGCCAGCAGCCCAAGACCGGGGACAGACCTATACGAGCAGTACTTC.

This clone was recorded once. The chain links TRBV4-2 to TRBJ2-1; the match to TRBD2 covers 7 bases. This CDR3 is 15 amino acids long. Unmatched junction bases numbered 7, after V lost 1 base and J lost 7 bases. Germline V gene sequence: CDR1 LGHNA, CDR2 YNFKEQ. Written as DNA, the CDR3 is TGTGCCAGCAGCCAAGGGCGGGGGAGGAATAATGAGCAGTTCTTC. This sequence encodes CASSQGRGRNNEQFF.